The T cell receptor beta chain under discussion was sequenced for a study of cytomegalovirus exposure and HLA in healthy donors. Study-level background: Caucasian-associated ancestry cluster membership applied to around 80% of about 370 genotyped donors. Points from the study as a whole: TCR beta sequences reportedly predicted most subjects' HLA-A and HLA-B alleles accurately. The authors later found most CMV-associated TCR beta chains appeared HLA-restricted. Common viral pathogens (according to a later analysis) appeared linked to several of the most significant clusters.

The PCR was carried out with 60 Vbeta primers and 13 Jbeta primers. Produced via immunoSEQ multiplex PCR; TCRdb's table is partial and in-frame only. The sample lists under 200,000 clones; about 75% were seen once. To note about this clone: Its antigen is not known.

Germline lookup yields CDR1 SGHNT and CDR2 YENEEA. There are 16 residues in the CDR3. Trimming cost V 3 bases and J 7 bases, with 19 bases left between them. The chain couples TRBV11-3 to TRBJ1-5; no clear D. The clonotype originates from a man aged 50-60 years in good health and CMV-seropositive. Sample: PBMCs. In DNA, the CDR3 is TGTGCCAGCAGCTTTTCGGCCCGGGGTATGATCCAGCCCCAGCATTTT. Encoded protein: CASSFSARGMIQPQHF.